This T cell receptor (beta chain) comes out of a study of T cells in tumors after PD-1 blockade. The overall study: Tumor samples yielded around 19-fold more depth than single-cell TCR sequencing.

Libraries were prepared by immunoSEQ multiplex PCR; TCRdb keeps only in-frame clonotypes and omits some of them. The sample shows roughly 3,600 clones, approximately 67% of them seen only once. This CDR3 comprises 15 residues. CDR1 and CDR2 (germline): SEHNR, FQNEAQ (reference sequence). V gave up 8 bases and J gave up 4 bases, with 18 bases separating them. Whole-study findings and limits: Clonal replacement, not reinvigoration, is suggested for expanded exhausted CD8+ clones after therapy. Only pre- versus post-treatment comparisons showed clonal replacement.

This clone appeared once. As yet, its antigen is unknown. The gene calls are TRBV7-9 and TRBJ2-1; D may be TRBD1 (5 bases). The sequence came from a human donor with basal cell carcinoma. Sample: tumor tissue, taken before anti-PD-1 treatment. CDR3 coding DNA: TGTGCCAGCGGGCCCGGGCGACAGCTATACAATGAGCAGTTCTTC. It specifies CASGPGRQLYNEQFF.